This T cell receptor (beta chain) was sequenced for a study of cytomegalovirus exposure and HLA in healthy donors. This PCR relied on a set of 60 Vbeta primers and 13 Jbeta primers. Sequenced by immunoSEQ multiplex PCR; TCRdb stores in-frame clones only, minus some. In the table there are 120,000 or so clones, under 90% of which are singletons. The germline V and J ends were trimmed by 0 bases and 0 bases, with 6 bases remaining between them. Germline V CDR1 and CDR2: GTSNPN, SVGIG (reference sequence). This CDR3 spans 14 amino acids. The TCR was taken from a woman in her forties in good health and CMV-seropositive. This sequence joins TRBV30 and TRBJ1-5; D perhaps matches TRBD1 (6 bases). Sequencing was performed on PBMCs. CDR3 loop: CAWSVGGSNQPQHF. The CDR3, as DNA: TGTGCCTGGAGTGTAGGGGGTAGCAATCAGCCCCAGCATTTT.